This entry is about one T cell receptor (beta chain). Its matching antigen is unknown. Profiled with immunoSEQ multiplex PCR; TCRdb holds only in-frame clones, not every one. The sample has 11,000 to 15,000 clones, 94% seen once. Blood collection times were about day -28 and days 30, 100, 180 posttransplant. V was clipped by 4 bases and J by 5 bases; unmatched bases: 3. Looked up from germline, CDR1 is SGHNT and CDR2 is YYREEE (reference sequence). This CDR3 contains 15 residues. The data derive from a study of T cell clonotyping in hematopoietic cell transplantation. Study-level points and caveats: CD4 and CD8 repertoire contributions could not be separated without sorting. Few recipient clonotypes overlapped donors; over 97% were de novo at given depth. After transplant, recipient diversity fell while pathologically expanded clonotypes grew through day 180.

The source is a male patient aged 55-69 years who had an allogeneic stem cell transplant from an unrelated donor, so the T cells may come from the graft donor. Some clones in this sample may be carry-over from other donors' samples. The specimen comprised PBMCs, sampled 30 days after allogeneic stem cell transplant. The chain couples TRBV5-4 to TRBJ2-1, with 13 bases identical to TRBD2. CDR3 sequence: CASSLGTSGNNEQFF. The CDR3 bases are TGTGCCAGCAGCCTGGGGACTAGCGGGAACAATGAGCAGTTCTTC.